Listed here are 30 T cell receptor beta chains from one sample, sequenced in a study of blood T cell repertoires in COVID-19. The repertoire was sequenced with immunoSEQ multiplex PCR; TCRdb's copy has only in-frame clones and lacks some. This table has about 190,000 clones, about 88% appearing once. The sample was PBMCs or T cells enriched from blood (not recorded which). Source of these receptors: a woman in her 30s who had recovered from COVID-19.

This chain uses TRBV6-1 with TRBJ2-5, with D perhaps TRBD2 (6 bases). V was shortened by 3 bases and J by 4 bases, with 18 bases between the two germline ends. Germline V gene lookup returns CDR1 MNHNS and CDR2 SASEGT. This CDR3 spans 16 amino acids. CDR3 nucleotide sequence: TGTGCCAGCAGTGAGAACCCACGGAGGGCCGGAGAGACCCAGTACTTC. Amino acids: CASSENPRRAGETQYF.

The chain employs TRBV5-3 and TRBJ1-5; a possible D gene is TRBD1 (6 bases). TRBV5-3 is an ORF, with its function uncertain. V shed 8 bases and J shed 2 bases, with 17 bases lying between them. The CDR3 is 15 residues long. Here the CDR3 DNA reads TGTGCCAGCCTCGGGACAAATCGGGGCAATCAGCCCCAGCATTTT. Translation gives CASLGTNRGNQPQHF.

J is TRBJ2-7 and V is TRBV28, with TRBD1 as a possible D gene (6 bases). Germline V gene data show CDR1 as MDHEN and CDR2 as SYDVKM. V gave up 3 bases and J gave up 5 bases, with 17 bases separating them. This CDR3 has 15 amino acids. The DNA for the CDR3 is TGTGCCAGCAGTTTCCCCGTGGGCAGGGGAGACGAGCAGTACTTC. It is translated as CASSFPVGRGDEQYF.

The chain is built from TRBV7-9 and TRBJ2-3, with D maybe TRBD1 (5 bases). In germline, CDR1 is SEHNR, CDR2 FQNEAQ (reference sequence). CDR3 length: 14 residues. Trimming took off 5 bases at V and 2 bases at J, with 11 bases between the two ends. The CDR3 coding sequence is TGTGCCAGCAGCCAGGACATCCCCACAGATACGCAGTATTTT. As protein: CASSQDIPTDTQYF.

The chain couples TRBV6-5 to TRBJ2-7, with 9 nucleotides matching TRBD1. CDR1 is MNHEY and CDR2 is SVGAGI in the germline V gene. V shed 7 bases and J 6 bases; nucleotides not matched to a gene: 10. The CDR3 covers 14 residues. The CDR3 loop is CASKLGQGPGEQYV. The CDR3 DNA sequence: TGTGCCAGCAAGCTGGGACAGGGCCCTGGCGAGCAGTACGTC.

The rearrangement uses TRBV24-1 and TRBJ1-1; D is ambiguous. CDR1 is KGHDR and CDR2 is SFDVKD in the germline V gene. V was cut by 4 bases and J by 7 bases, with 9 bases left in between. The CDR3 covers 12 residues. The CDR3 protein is CATSDRRGEAFF. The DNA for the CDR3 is TGTGCCACCAGTGACCGACGGGGTGAAGCTTTCTTT.

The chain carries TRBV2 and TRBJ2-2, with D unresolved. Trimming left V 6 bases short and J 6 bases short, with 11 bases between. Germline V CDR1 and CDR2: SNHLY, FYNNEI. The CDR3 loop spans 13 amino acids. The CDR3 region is CASRQNTPGELFF. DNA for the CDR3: TGTGCCAGCAGACAAAATACACCCGGGGAGCTGTTTTTT.

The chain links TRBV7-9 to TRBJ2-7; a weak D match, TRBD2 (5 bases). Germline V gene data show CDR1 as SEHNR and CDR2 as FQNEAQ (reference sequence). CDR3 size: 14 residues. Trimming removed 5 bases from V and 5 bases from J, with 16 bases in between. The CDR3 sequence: CASSLGVAWDEQYF. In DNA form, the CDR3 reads TGTGCCAGCAGCCTCGGGGTGGCTTGGGACGAGCAGTACTTC.

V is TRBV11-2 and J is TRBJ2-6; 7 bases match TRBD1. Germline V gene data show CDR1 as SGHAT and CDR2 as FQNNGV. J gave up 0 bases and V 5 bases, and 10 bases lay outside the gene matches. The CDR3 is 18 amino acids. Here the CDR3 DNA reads TGTGCCAGCAGCCCCGGTGGACAGGCCCACTCTGGGGCCAACGTCCTGACTTTC. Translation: CASSPGGQAHSGANVLTF.

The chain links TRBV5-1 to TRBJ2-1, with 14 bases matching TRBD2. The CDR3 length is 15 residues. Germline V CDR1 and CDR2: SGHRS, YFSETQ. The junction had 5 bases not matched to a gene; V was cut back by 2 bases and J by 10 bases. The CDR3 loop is CASSFGTSGGSEQFF. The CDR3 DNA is TGCGCCAGCAGCTTCGGGACTAGCGGGGGATCGGAGCAGTTCTTC.

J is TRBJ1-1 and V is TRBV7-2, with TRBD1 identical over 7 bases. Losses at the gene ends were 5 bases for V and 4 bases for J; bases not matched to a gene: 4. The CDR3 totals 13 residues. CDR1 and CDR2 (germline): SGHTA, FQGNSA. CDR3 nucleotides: TGTGCCAGCAGCGTAGGGGGCGGCACTGAAGCTTTCTTT. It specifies CASSVGGGTEAFF.

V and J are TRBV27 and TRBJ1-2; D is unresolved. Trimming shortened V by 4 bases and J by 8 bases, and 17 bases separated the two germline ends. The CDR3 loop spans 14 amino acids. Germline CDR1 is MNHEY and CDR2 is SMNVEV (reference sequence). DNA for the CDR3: TGTGCCAGCAGTTCGCCCGGAAGGAGCGGGGGCTACACCTTC. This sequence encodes CASSSPGRSGGYTF.

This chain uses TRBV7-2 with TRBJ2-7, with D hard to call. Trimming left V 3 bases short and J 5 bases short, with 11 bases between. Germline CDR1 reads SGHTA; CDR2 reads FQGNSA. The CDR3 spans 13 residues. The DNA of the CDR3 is TGTGCCAGCAGCTTGAGCCCCGGTAACGAGCAGTACGTC. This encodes CASSLSPGNEQYV.

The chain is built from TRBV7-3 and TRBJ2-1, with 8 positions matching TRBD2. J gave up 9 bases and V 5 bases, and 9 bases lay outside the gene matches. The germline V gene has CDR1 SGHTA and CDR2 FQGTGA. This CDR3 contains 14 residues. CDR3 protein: CASSLMTSVGEQFF. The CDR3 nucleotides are TGTGCCAGCAGCCTAATGACTAGCGTTGGTGAGCAGTTCTTC.

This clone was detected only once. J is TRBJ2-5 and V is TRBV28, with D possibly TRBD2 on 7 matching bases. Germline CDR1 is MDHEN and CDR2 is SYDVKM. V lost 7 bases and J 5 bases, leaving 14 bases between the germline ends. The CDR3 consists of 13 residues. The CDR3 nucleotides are TGTGCCAGCACTCCGGGGGGCGGGGAGACCCAGTACTTC. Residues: CASTPGGGETQYF.

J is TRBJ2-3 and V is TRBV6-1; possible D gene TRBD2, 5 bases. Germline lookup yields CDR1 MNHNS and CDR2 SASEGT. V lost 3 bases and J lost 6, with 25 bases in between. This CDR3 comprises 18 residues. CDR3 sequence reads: CASSELPPVGGWEDTQYF. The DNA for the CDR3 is TGTGCCAGCAGTGAGCTACCCCCGGTGGGCGGTTGGGAGGATACGCAGTATTTT.

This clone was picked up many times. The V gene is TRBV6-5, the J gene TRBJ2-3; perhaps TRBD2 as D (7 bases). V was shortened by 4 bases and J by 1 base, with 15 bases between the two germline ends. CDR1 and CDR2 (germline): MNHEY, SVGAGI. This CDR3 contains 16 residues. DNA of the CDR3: TGTGCCAGCAGTTTGTCTTCGGGGGGCCGCACAGATACGCAGTATTTT. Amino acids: CASSLSSGGRTDTQYF.

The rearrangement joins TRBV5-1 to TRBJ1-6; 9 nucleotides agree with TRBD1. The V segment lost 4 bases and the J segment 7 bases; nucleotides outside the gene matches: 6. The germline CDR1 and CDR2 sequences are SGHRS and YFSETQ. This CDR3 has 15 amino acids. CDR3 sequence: CASSVDRGGNSPLHF. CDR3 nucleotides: TGCGCCAGCAGCGTCGACAGGGGGGGCAATTCACCCCTCCACTTT.

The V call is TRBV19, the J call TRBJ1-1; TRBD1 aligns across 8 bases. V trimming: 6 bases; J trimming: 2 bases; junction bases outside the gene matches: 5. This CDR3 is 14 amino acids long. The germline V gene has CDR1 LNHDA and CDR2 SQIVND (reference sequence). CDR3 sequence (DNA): TGTGCCAGTAGCATTCAGGGGGCCAACACTGAAGCTTTCTTT. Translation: CASSIQGANTEAFF.

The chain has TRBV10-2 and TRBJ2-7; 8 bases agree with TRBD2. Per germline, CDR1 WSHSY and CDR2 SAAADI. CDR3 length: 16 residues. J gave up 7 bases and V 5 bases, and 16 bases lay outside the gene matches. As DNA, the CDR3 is TGCGCCAGCAGTAAAGGCGGGAGGAGGATAGAAGGTGAGCAGTACTTC. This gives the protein CASSKGGRRIEGEQYF.

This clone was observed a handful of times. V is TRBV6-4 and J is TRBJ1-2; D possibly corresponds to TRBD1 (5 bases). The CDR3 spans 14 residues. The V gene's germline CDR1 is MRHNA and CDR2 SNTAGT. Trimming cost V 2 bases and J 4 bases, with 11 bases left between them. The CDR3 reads CASSDGRGSYGYTF. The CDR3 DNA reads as TGTGCCAGCAGTGACGGGAGGGGATCCTATGGCTACACCTTC.

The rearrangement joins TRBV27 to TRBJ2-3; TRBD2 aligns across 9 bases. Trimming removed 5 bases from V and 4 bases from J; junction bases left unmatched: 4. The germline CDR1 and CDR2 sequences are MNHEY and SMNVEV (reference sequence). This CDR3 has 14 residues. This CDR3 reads CASSLAGRPDTQYF. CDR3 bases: TGTGCCAGCAGTCTAGCGGGAAGACCAGATACGCAGTATTTT.

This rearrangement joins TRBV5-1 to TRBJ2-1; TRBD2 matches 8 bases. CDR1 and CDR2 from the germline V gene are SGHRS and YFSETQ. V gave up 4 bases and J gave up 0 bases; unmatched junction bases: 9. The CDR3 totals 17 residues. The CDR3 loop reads CASSIRPSGSSYNEQFF. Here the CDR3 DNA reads TGCGCCAGCAGCATACGGCCGAGCGGGAGCTCCTACAATGAGCAGTTCTTC.

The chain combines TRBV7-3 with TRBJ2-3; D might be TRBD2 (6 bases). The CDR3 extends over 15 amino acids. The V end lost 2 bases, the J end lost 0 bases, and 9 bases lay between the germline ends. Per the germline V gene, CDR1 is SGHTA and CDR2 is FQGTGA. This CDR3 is CASSLLAGSTDTQYF. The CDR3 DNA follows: TGTGCCAGCAGCTTATTGGCGGGAAGCACAGATACGCAGTATTTT.

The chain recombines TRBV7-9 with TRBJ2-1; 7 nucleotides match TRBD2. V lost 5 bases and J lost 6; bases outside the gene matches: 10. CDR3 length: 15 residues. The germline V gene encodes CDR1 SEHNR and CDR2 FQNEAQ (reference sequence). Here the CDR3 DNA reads TGTGCCAGCAGCCCTATAGCGGGTGTGGCCAATGAGCAGTTCTTC. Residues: CASSPIAGVANEQFF. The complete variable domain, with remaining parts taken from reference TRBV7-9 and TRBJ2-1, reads DTGVSQNPRHKITKRGQNVTFRCDPISEHNRLYWYRQTLGQGPEFLTYFQNEAQLEKSRLLSDRFSAERPKGSFSTLEIQRTEQGDSAMYLCASSPIAGVANEQFFGPGTRLTVL.

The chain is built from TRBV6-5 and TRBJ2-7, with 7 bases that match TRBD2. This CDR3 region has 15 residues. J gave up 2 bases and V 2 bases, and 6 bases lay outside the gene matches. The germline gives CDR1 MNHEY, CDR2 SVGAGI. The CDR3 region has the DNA TGTGCCAGCAGTTACCGGGGGGACTTCCCCTACGAGCAGTACTTC. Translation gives CASSYRGDFPYEQYF.

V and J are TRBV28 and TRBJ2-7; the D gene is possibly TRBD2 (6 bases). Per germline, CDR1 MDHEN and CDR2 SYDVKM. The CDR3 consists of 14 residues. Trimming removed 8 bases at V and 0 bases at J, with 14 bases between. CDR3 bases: TGTGCCAGCGGACCAAGGGACTCCTCCTACGAGCAGTACTTC. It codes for CASGPRDSSYEQYF.

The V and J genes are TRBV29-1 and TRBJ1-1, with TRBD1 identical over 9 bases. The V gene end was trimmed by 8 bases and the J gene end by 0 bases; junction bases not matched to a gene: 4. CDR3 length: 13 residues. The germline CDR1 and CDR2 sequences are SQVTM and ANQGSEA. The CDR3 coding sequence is TGCAGCCTCAGACAGGGGGTGAACACTGAAGCTTTCTTT. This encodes CSLRQGVNTEAFF. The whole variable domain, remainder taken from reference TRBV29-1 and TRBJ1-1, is SAVISQKPSRDICQRGTSLTIQCQVDSQVTMMFWYRQQPGQSLTLIATANQGSEATYESGFVIDKFPISRPNLTFSTLTVSNMSPEDSSIYLCSLRQGVNTEAFFGQGTRLTVV.

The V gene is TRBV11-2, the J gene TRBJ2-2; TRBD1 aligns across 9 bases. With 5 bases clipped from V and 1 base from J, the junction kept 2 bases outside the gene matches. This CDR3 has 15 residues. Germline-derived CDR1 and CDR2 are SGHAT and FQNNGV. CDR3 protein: CASSGDRVNTGELFF. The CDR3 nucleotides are TGTGCCAGCAGCGGGGACAGGGTGAACACCGGGGAGCTGTTTTTT.

Here the CDR3 DNA reads TGTGCCAGTAGAACCTTGACAGGGGCGGATGGCTACACCTTC. It is translated as CASRTLTGADGYTF. The rearrangement links TRBV19 to TRBJ1-2; 8 positions agree with TRBD1. CDR1 is LNHDA and CDR2 is SQIVND in the germline V gene (reference sequence). The CDR3 contains 14 residues. Unmatched junction bases numbered 9, after V lost 6 bases and J lost 6 bases. The whole variable domain, remainder taken from reference TRBV19 and TRBJ1-2, is DGGITQSPKYLFRKEGQNVTLSCEQNLNHDAMYWYRQDPGQGLRLIYYSQIVNDFQKGDIAEGYSVSREKKESFPLTVTSAQKNPTAFYLCASRTLTGADGYTFGSGTRLTVV.